This T cell receptor (beta chain) was profiled in a study of Ad26.COV2.S vaccination and SARS-CoV-2 variants. Study-level background: Into the muscle, Ad26.COV2.S was dosed once or twice, 56 days apart.

Here immunoSEQ multiplex PCR was the method, and the copy in TCRdb shows in-frame clones only, minus some. The sample shows about 400,000 clones, roughly 90% of them seen only once. V lost 6 bases and J lost 4; bases outside the gene matches: 10. The CDR3 sequence is 15 residues long. Germline V gene lookup returns CDR1 MNHEY and CDR2 SMNVEV (reference sequence). Treatment here: 15 to 20 received Ad26.COV2.S at low or high dose, single or two shots; 5 received placebo; per-sample allocation not given. Vaccine and placebo recipients were sampled on day 63 after the first injection. This chain links TRBV27 with TRBJ2-7, with 9 bases matching TRBD1. The sample here was peripheral blood, taken in a trial of Ad26.COV2.S vaccine versus placebo. The receptor was derived from a person aged 18 to 65 who received the Ad26.COV2.S COVID-19 vaccine or a placebo. The CDR3 region is CASRALGTGTYEQYF. CDR3 nucleotides: TGTGCCAGCAGGGCATTGGGGACAGGGACTTACGAGCAGTACTTC.